The sample holds many counts of the clone carrying this TCR beta chain. No antigen is known for it. The data belong to a study of T cell repertoires in cytomegalovirus infection. Overall study context: Public TCR beta signatures were indicative of both CMV infection and a matching HLA type. Findings and limits, study-wide: Within the response measured ex vivo, HLA-C-restricted CMV-specific TCR beta clonotypes were dominant.

TCRdb recomputed calls from the reads with MiXCR, one row per CDR3 protein. Here the sample spans about 98,000 distinct CDR3 sequences, 15% to 20% being singletons. The CDR3 contains 13 residues. The germline gives CDR1 SGHNT, CDR2 YYREEE (reference sequence). With 7 bases removed from V and 2 bases from J, the gap between germline ends came to 11 bases. The chain recombines TRBV5-4 with TRBJ2-3; no definite D call. The sample comprised PBMCs. This TCR was recovered from a human donor in good health (CMV status not recorded). Some clones in this sample may be carry-over from other donors' samples. The CDR3 protein is CASGRFATDTQYF. The CDR3 nucleotides are TGTGCCAGCGGGCGTTTTGCCACAGATACGCAGTATTTT.